These 23 T cell receptor beta chains were all obtained from the same sample, sequenced in a study of blood T cell repertoires in COVID-19. Clones were read by immunoSEQ multiplex PCR, and TCRdb kept only the in-frame ones, dropping some. The sample has some 50,000 clones, approximately 82% seen once; the top ten hold more than 13%. The specimen was peripheral blood. Source of these receptors: a human donor in a cohort sampled during active COVID-19.

The chain joins TRBV10-1 to TRBJ1-2; tentative D call: TRBD1 (6 bases). CDR3 length: 13 residues. The germline V gene encodes CDR1 WNHNN and CDR2 SYGVQD (reference sequence). The V end lost 6 bases, the J end lost 6 bases, and 14 bases lay between the germline ends. The CDR3 coding sequence is TGCGCCAGCAGCCCGACAGGACCGCATGGCTACACCTTC. Encoded protein: CASSPTGPHGYTF.

The J gene is TRBJ1-4, the V gene TRBV4-1, with a weak D call TRBD1 (6 bases). Germline assignment: CDR1 MGHRA and CDR2 YSYEKL. The CDR3 sequence is 18 residues long. The V end lost 0 bases, the J end lost 7 bases, and 21 bases lay between the germline ends. The CDR3 spells CASSQERRGVGRSEKLFF. CDR3 DNA: TGCGCCAGCAGCCAAGAACGCAGGGGAGTAGGACGAAGTGAAAAACTGTTTTTT.

The CDR3 nucleotides are TGTGCCAGCAGTTTATTAGGGACAGGATACGAGCAGTACTTC. Translating it yields CASSLLGTGYEQYF. The genes are TRBV28 and TRBJ2-7; TRBD1 aligns across 8 bases. The germline CDR1 and CDR2 sequences are MDHEN and SYDVKM. The J segment lost 4 bases and the V segment lost 1 base, leaving 3 bases of the junction unmatched. This CDR3 spans 14 amino acids.

This clone has just one count. The gene calls are TRBV28 and TRBJ1-5; D ambiguous. Trimming pared 6 bases from V and 2 bases from J, leaving 14 bases between. CDR3 length: 15 residues. Germline V CDR1 and CDR2: MDHEN, SYDVKM. In DNA form, the CDR3 reads TGTGCCAGCAGCGTAACCACCCAGGGCAATCAGCCCCAGCATTTT. It codes for CASSVTTQGNQPQHF.

The rearrangement links TRBV27 to TRBJ1-5, with 7 bases identical to TRBD1. CDR1 MNHEY and CDR2 SMNVEV come from the germline V gene (reference sequence). V shed 5 bases and J 4 bases; nucleotides not matched to a gene: 8. CDR3 length equals 15 residues. CDR3 coding DNA: TGTGCCAGCAGTCCCTACAGGGGTTCGAATCAGCCCCAGCATTTT. This codes for CASSPYRGSNQPQHF.

This clone was observed a handful of times. The chain employs TRBV5-1 and TRBJ1-6; D perhaps matches TRBD1 (5 bases). This CDR3 contains 15 residues. From germline, CDR1 is SGHRS and CDR2 YFSETQ. The V end was cut by 3 bases, the J end by 9 bases, with 16 bases between. CDR3 in DNA: TGCGCCAGCAGCTCCCAAGGGGAAAGGGGTTCACCCCTCCACTTT. Translation gives CASSSQGERGSPLHF.

The chain combines TRBV27 with TRBJ1-1; no clear D. Germline V gene lookup returns CDR1 MNHEY and CDR2 SMNVEV (reference sequence). V lost 4 bases to trimming and J lost 0 bases, with 9 bases between them. The CDR3 loop spans 14 amino acids. The CDR3 DNA is TGTGCCAGCAGTTCCAGGTCCCTGAACACTGAAGCTTTCTTT. Translated: CASSSRSLNTEAFF.

V is TRBV27 and J is TRBJ2-2, with TRBD2 identical over 8 bases. Germline lookup yields CDR1 MNHEY and CDR2 SMNVEV (reference sequence). This CDR3 contains 15 residues. Trimming took 3 bases from V and 6 from J; bases not matched to a gene: 6. The CDR3 loop is CASSLDGGGSGELFF. The DNA of the CDR3 is TGTGCCAGCAGTTTGGACGGGGGGGGCTCCGGGGAGCTGTTTTTT.

The chain joins TRBV27 to TRBJ2-2, with 14 bases fitting TRBD2. Germline V lookup: CDR1 MNHEY, CDR2 SMNVEV (reference sequence). Trimming cost V 8 bases and J 7 bases; bases outside gene matches: 12. The CDR3 loop spans 17 amino acids. This CDR3 reads CASRAVGTSGSVGELFF. The CDR3 DNA reads TGTGCCAGCCGCGCCGTCGGGACTAGCGGGAGTGTCGGGGAGCTGTTTTTT.

This clone has a single count. The chain carries TRBV5-1 and TRBJ1-1; TRBD1 aligns across 7 bases. The CDR3 loop spans 15 amino acids. In germline, CDR1 is SGHRS, CDR2 YFSETQ. The V gene end was trimmed by 4 bases and the J gene end by 5 bases; junction bases not matched to a gene: 11. CDR3 sequence (DNA): TGCGCCAGCAGCCGACAGGGTTCGGAGGAGACTGAAGCTTTCTTT. Translated, it gives CASSRQGSEETEAFF. Full variable domain (rest looked up from reference TRBV5-1 and TRBJ1-1): KAGVTQTPRYLIKTRGQQVTLSCSPISGHRSVSWYQQTPGQGLQFLFEYFSETQRNKGNFPGRFSGRQFSNSRSEMNVSTLELGDSALYLCASSRQGSEETEAFFGQGTRLTVV.

The rearrangement joins TRBV21-1 to TRBJ1-4; TRBD1, the table's D call, lacks a check against the DNA. TRBV21-1 is annotated as a pseudogene. The CDR3 has 20 amino acids. This chain's CDR3 is CASSNPSEGDREPVNEKLFF. The CDR3 bases are TGTGCCAGCAGCAATCCATCCGAGGGGGACAGAGAACCCGTTAATGAAAAACTGTTTTTT.

V usage is TRBV5-1 and J usage is TRBJ2-3, with a tentative D call TRBD1 (6 bases). Germline CDR1 and CDR2: SGHRS and YFSETQ. Between the trimmed V and J ends, which lost 0 bases and 0 bases, there was a span of 14 bases. The CDR3 covers 17 residues. DNA of the CDR3: TGCGCCAGCAGCTTGGACCCTACAGGGTCCAGCACAGATACGCAGTATTTT. Its protein product is CASSLDPTGSSTDTQYF.

This clone occurred once. The chain has TRBV7-2 and TRBJ2-2; no firm D call. V was clipped by 5 bases and J by 2 bases, with 3 bases between them. The CDR3 runs 12 residues. Germline V lookup: CDR1 SGHTA, CDR2 FQGNSA. CDR3 sequence (DNA): TGTGCCAGCAGCCTAAACACCGGGGAGCTGTTTTTT. It codes for CASSLNTGELFF.

The chain carries TRBV28 and TRBJ1-1; D is unclear. The CDR3 is made up of 15 amino acids. V was shortened by 3 bases and J by 0 bases, with 11 bases between the two germline ends. CDR1 is MDHEN and CDR2 is SYDVKM in the germline V gene. The CDR3 DNA is TGTGCCAGCAGTTTGAGAGGGCCGATGAACACTGAAGCTTTCTTT. Protein sequence: CASSLRGPMNTEAFF.

CDR3 sequence reads: CASMAGSYNEQFF. CDR3 DNA sequence: TGCGCCAGCATGGCGGGATCCTACAATGAGCAGTTCTTC. The chain joins TRBV10-1 to TRBJ2-1; D is perhaps TRBD2 (6 bases). V was clipped by 7 bases and J by 1 base, with 8 bases between them. Germline V gene data show CDR1 as WNHNN and CDR2 as SYGVQD (reference sequence). The CDR3 has 13 amino acids.

This chain connects TRBV7-2 to TRBJ2-3; 7 positions match TRBD1. The V segment lost 5 bases and the J segment 4 bases; nucleotides outside the gene matches: 6. This CDR3 contains 14 residues. Looked up from germline, CDR1 is SGHTA and CDR2 is FQGNSA. Here the CDR3 reads CASSPRTGADTQYF. The CDR3 DNA sequence: TGTGCCAGCAGCCCTAGGACAGGCGCAGATACGCAGTATTTT.

V is TRBV7-9 and J is TRBJ2-7; a possible D gene is TRBD1 (6 bases). There are 14 residues in the CDR3. The germline V and J ends were trimmed by 3 bases and 6 bases, with 15 bases remaining between them. CDR1 is SEHNR and CDR2 is FQNEAQ in the germline V gene (reference sequence). The CDR3 loop is CASSFTGNSPEQYF. The CDR3 bases are TGTGCCAGCAGCTTTACAGGGAATTCACCCGAGCAGTACTTC.

The chain joins TRBV11-2 to TRBJ2-1; D is possibly TRBD2 (7 bases). The CDR3 extends over 16 amino acids. Trimming removed 6 bases at V and 1 base at J, with 16 bases between. CDR1 and CDR2 (germline): SGHAT, FQNNGV. In nucleotides, the CDR3 is TGTGCCAGCAGTTTAACGGGGGGCGCGTCCTACAATGAGCAGTTCTTC. Its translation: CASSLTGGASYNEQFF.

This chain connects TRBV2 to TRBJ2-5; 10 nucleotides match TRBD1. The V and J ends lost 3 bases and 2 bases, in that order; junction bases with no gene match: 9. The length of the CDR3 is 17 residues. CDR1 is SNHLY, CDR2 FYNNEI, per germline. The CDR3 DNA follows: TGTGCCAGCAGTGACGGACGGGACAGGGGAGGTCAAGAGACCCAGTACTTC. Residues: CASSDGRDRGGQETQYF. The full variable domain, completed using reference TRBV2 and TRBJ2-5, is EPEVTQTPSHQVTQMGQEVILRCVPISNHLYFYWYRQILGQKVEFLVSFYNNEISEKSEIFDDQFSVERPDGSNFTLKIRSTKLEDSAMYFCASSDGRDRGGQETQYFGPGTRLLVL.

This clone was counted between two and nine times. The chain recombines TRBV7-2 with TRBJ2-1; TRBD1 matches at 9 bases. This CDR3 is 16 amino acids long. Trimming took 5 bases from V and 7 from J; bases not matched to a gene: 12. CDR1 is SGHTA, CDR2 FQGNSA, per germline. CDR3 DNA: TGTGCCAGCAGCCCGAAACAGGGGGCCGGGGGGAATGAGCAGTTCTTC. It yields the protein CASSPKQGAGGNEQFF. Together with reference TRBV7-2 and TRBJ2-1, the CDR3 gives the full variable domain: GAGVSQSPSNKVTEKGKDVELRCDPISGHTALYWYRQSLGQGLEFLIYFQGNSAPDKSGLPSDRFSAERTGGSVSTLTIQRTQQEDSAVYLCASSPKQGAGGNEQFFGPGTRLTVL.

The chain recombines TRBV15 with TRBJ2-5; 8 bases are shared with TRBD1. The CDR3 has 15 residues. With V trimmed by 3 bases and J by 3 bases, 6 bases remained unmatched. Germline V gene data show CDR1 as LNHNV and CDR2 as YYDKDF (reference sequence). The DNA for the CDR3 is TGTGCCACCAGCAGGGGGTCAGGGGGCGAAGAGACCCAGTACTTC. It encodes CATSRGSGGEETQYF.

The chain uses TRBV7-8 and TRBJ2-7; TRBD2 matches 8 bases. CDR1 is SGHVS, CDR2 FQNEAQ, per germline. V lost 1 base, J lost 4 bases, and 21 bases stayed unmatched. There are 20 residues in the CDR3. The CDR3 loop is CASSLVTGPNSGTRLYEQYF. CDR3 nucleotide sequence: TGTGCCAGCAGCTTAGTTACAGGCCCAAACTCCGGGACTAGACTATACGAGCAGTACTTC.

The chain combines TRBV19 with TRBJ2-7; 13 bases match TRBD2. The CDR3 is made up of 15 amino acids. The trim removed 4 bases at V and 4 bases at J, leaving 4 bases unmatched. The germline gives CDR1 LNHDA, CDR2 SQIVND (reference sequence). In DNA, the CDR3 is TGTGCCAGTAGTAGACTAGCGGGGGGCTCTTACGAGCAGTACTTC. Its protein product is CASSRLAGGSYEQYF.